The 8 T cell receptor beta chains given below trace back to one sample, sequenced in a study of molecular identifiers for immune sequencing clone quantification. TCRdb redid the calling of the PCR reads with MiXCR, one entry per CDR3 protein. The sample lists 60,000 to 80,000 distinct CDR3 sequences, under 20% seen once, with about 1.6% in the top ten. The sequenced material came from naive CD8+ T cells from blood, with Jurkat cell RNA spiked in. Indicated subset: FACS-sorted CD8+CD4-CCR7+CD45RA+ naive T cells. The receptors here all came from a human donor in good health. Some libraries in this study had Jurkat cell RNA spiked in.

The rearrangement links TRBV24-1 to TRBJ1-4; tentative D call: TRBD1 (5 bases). The germline V gene encodes CDR1 KGHDR and CDR2 SFDVKD. With 9 bases removed from V and 8 bases from J, the gap between germline ends came to 15 bases. This CDR3 region has 13 residues. The CDR3, as DNA: TGTGCCACCCGTCTGGGGACGTCAGAAAAACTGTTTTTT. This sequence encodes CATRLGTSEKLFF.

This clonotype has just a few counts. The chain links TRBV11-3 to TRBJ2-7; TRBD2 agrees at 7 bases. Germline CDR1 SGHNT, CDR2 YENEEA. The CDR3 has 14 amino acids. Losses at the gene ends were 1 base for V and 2 bases for J; bases not matched to a gene: 2. The CDR3 loop is CASSLGGGPYEQYF. CDR3 nucleotide sequence: TGTGCCAGCAGCTTAGGCGGGGGACCCTACGAGCAGTACTTC.

This clonotype has ten or more counts. The chain joins TRBV30 to TRBJ2-1, with 11 bases fitting TRBD2. The CDR3 is 14 residues long. Germline V gene lookup returns CDR1 GTSNPN and CDR2 SVGIG (reference sequence). V lost 3 bases, J lost 5 bases, and 3 bases stayed unmatched. This chain's CDR3 is CAWRLGLADNEQFF. The CDR3, as DNA: TGTGCCTGGAGACTGGGACTAGCGGACAATGAGCAGTTCTTC.

As concerns this clonotype: This may stem from a read error, because a much larger clone lies one nucleotide away. CDR3 amino acids: CAGSPDGARSTNEKLFF. DNA for the CDR3: TGTGCCGGCTCCCCGGACGGGGCTAGATCAACTAATGAAAAACTGTTTTTT. The chain carries TRBV6-1 and TRBJ1-4; TRBD1 might be the D (5 bases). Germline V CDR1 and CDR2: MNHNS, SASEGT. V lost 11 bases and J 0 bases, leaving 22 bases between the germline ends. CDR3 size: 17 residues.

The chain joins TRBV2 to TRBJ2-1, with 7 nucleotides matching TRBD2. The V segment lost 8 bases and the J segment 4 bases; nucleotides outside the gene matches: 11. CDR3 length equals 15 residues. Germline lookup yields CDR1 SNHLY and CDR2 FYNNEI. The CDR3: CASGGGRSLYNEQFF. The CDR3 DNA sequence: TGTGCCAGCGGTGGCGGGAGATCTTTATACAATGAGCAGTTCTTC.

With respect to this clonotype: This may stem from a read error, because a much larger clone lies one nucleotide away. The gene calls are TRBV12-3 or TRBV12-4 and TRBJ2-3; D is possibly TRBD1 (5 bases). This CDR3 has 12 residues. The CDR3 region is CARSIDSYTQYF. In nucleotides, the CDR3 is TGTGCCCGCAGTATTGACAGCTATACGCAGTATTTT.

The CDR3 DNA is TGTGCCAGCAGTAAGTGGGTAGCTGGAGCTGTATATGAGCAGTTCTTC. It codes for CASSKWVAGAVYEQFF. The rearrangement uses TRBV6-1 and TRBJ2-1, with D hard to call. From germline, CDR1 is MNHNS and CDR2 SASEGT. V gave up 5 bases and J gave up 8 bases, with 22 bases separating them. This CDR3 region has 16 residues.

The J gene is TRBJ2-1, the V gene TRBV4-1, with 12 nucleotides matching TRBD2. Germline V CDR1 and CDR2: MGHRA, YSYEKL. Losses at the gene ends were 5 bases for V and 6 bases for J; bases not matched to a gene: 5. This CDR3 spans 15 amino acids. The CDR3 nucleotides are TGCGCCAGCAGCTTGACTAGCGGGAGTTTCAATGAGCAGTTCTTC. Translated: CASSLTSGSFNEQFF.